This is a list of T cell receptor beta chains from one sample in a study of blood T cell repertoires in COVID-19. Some clones are missing from TCRdb's copy, which holds only in-frame ones; the method was immunoSEQ multiplex PCR. The sample carries 350,000 or so clones, roughly 85% recorded once. What was sequenced was PBMCs or T cells enriched from blood (not recorded which). The receptors come from a woman in her forties with acute COVID-19. The CDR3 runs from the conserved cysteine through the conserved F or W. The D gene is left open where the match is weak. A row's size may be missing; if present it is once, few, many or a size class.

D gene,clone size,J gene,CDR3 length,V gene,CDR3 protein,CDR3 DNA
.,.,TRBJ2-5,15,TRBV9,CASSVATGSGGTQYF,TGTGCCAGCAGCGTAGCTACGGGTTCGGGTGGGACCCAGTACTTC
TRBD2,once,TRBJ2-1,15,TRBV7-6,CASSLGASGSLEQFF,TGTGCCAGCAGCTTAGGTGCTAGCGGGAGCCTTGAGCAGTTCTTC
TRBD1,.,TRBJ1-4,15,TRBV27,CASSPPGTGHEKLFF,TGTGCCAGCAGTCCCCCCGGGACAGGGCACGAAAAACTGTTTTTT
TRBD1,.,TRBJ1-2,15,TRBV19,CASSPGTGFNYGYTF,TGTGCCAGTTCCCCCGGGACAGGGTTTAACTATGGCTACACCTTC
.,.,TRBJ2-5,14,TRBV7-2,CASSLGGSGETQYF,TGTGCCAGCAGCTTAGGGGGCAGTGGAGAGACCCAGTACTTC
.,.,TRBJ2-2,12,TRBV29-1,CSGGGNTGELFF,TGCAGCGGAGGAGGGAACACCGGGGAGCTGTTTTTT
TRBD1,.,TRBJ2-7,15,TRBV7-2,CASSLEGGQAYEQYF,TGTGCCAGCAGCTTAGAAGGGGGACAGGCCTACGAGCAGTACTTC
TRBD1,.,TRBJ2-2,16,TRBV6-2/TRBV6-3,CASSPGQGRFAGELFF,TGTGCCAGCAGTCCGGGACAGGGGAGGTTCGCCGGGGAGCTGTTTTTT
TRBD1,.,TRBJ1-1,14,TRBV5-4,CASTQGAAGTEAFF,TGTGCCAGCACCCAGGGGGCGGCGGGCACTGAAGCTTTCTTT
.,.,TRBJ1-6,16,TRBV4-1,CASSQEIGRENSPLHF,TGCGCCAGCAGCCAGGAGATAGGCCGGGAAAATTCACCCCTCCACTTT
TRBD1,.,TRBJ1-2,15,TRBV28,CASSRGAGGSDGYTF,TGTGCCAGCAGCCGTGGGGCAGGGGGCTCGGATGGCTACACCTTC
.,.,TRBJ2-1,14,TRBV7-2,CASSLRDKMSEQFF,TGTGCCAGCAGCTTAAGGGACAAGATGAGTGAGCAGTTCTTC
.,.,TRBJ2-1,16,TRBV14,CASGPIGGGPYNEQFF,TGTGCCAGCGGCCCCATAGGGGGGGGTCCCTACAATGAGCAGTTCTTC
.,.,TRBJ2-2,14,TRBV11-1,CASSPRKTTGELFF,TGTGCCAGCAGCCCCCGAAAGACTACCGGGGAGCTGTTTTTT
TRBD1,.,TRBJ1-1,16,TRBV5-6,CASSFSATGLNTEAFF,TGTGCCAGCAGCTTTTCCGCGACAGGGTTGAACACTGAAGCTTTCTTT
.,.,TRBJ1-1,16,TRBV19,CASSIEAARSDTEAFF,TGTGCCAGTAGTATTGAGGCAGCAAGAAGTGACACTGAAGCTTTCTTT
TRBD2,.,TRBJ2-1,15,TRBV3-1/TRBV3-2,CASSPTSGGDNEQFF,TGTGCCAGCAGCCCCACTAGCGGGGGCGACAATGAGCAGTTCTTC
.,.,TRBJ1-2,16,TRBV28,CASSPRYTGGASGYTF,TGTGCCAGCAGTCCCCGATACACGGGGGGAGCATCTGGCTACACCTTC
.,.,TRBJ1-2,14,TRBV18,CASSPIGEGYGYTF,TGTGCCAGCTCACCTATAGGGGAGGGCTATGGCTACACCTTC
TRBD1,.,TRBJ1-2,15,TRBV5-6,CASSLVGGQGYGYTF,TGTGCCAGCAGCTTGGTCGGCGGACAGGGCTATGGCTACACCTTC
TRBD2,.,TRBJ2-3,18,TRBV9,CASSPAAGGIISTDTQYF,TGTGCCAGCAGCCCCGCAGCGGGAGGAATTATTAGCACAGATACGCAGTATTTT
.,.,TRBJ2-5,15,TRBV5-1,CASSLAMAGPATQYF,TGCGCCAGCAGCTTGGCCATGGCAGGGCCCGCGACCCAGTACTTC
.,.,TRBJ2-2,12,TRBV18,CASSPYTGELFF,TGTGCCAGCTCACCCTACACCGGGGAGCTGTTTTTT
TRBD2,.,TRBJ2-5,14,TRBV28,CASSVAGEGETQYF,TGTGCCAGCAGTGTTGCGGGAGAGGGAGAGACCCAGTACTTC
.,.,TRBJ2-1,14,TRBV3-1/TRBV3-2,CASSPKAGRDEQFF,TGTGCCAGCAGCCCAAAAGCGGGTCGGGATGAGCAGTTCTTC
TRBD1,.,TRBJ2-7,11,TRBV3-1/TRBV3-2,CASKDRGQQYF,TGTGCCAGCAAAGACAGGGGGCAGCAGTACTTC
TRBD2,.,TRBJ2-6,15,TRBV6-2/TRBV6-3,CASSFAGAGANVLTF,TGTGCCAGCAGTTTTGCGGGGGCTGGGGCCAACGTCCTGACTTTC
.,few,TRBJ1-5,16,TRBV7-8,CASSLESHVGNQPQHF,TGTGCCAGCAGCTTAGAATCCCACGTAGGCAATCAGCCCCAGCATTTT
TRBD1,few,TRBJ1-2,16,TRBV5-4,CASSDPGTGEGYGYTF,TGTGCCAGCAGCGATCCCGGGACAGGGGAAGGCTATGGCTACACCTTC
.,.,TRBJ1-1,16,TRBV7-2,CASSLVRGLPNTEAFF,TGTGCCAGCAGCTTAGTTAGGGGACTCCCGAACACTGAAGCTTTCTTT
TRBD1,.,TRBJ2-7,15,TRBV7-6,CASSLRPGGAYEQYF,TGTGCCAGCAGCTTACGTCCAGGGGGCGCCTACGAGCAGTACTTC
.,.,TRBJ1-3,11,TRBV10-3,CAIRLKDTIYF,TGTGCCATCAGGCTAAAAGACACCATATATTTT
.,.,TRBJ1-1,17,TRBV24-1,CATSGSNRGRVPTEAFF,TGTGCCACCAGTGGGAGTAACCGGGGTAGGGTGCCCACTGAAGCTTTCTTT
TRBD1,.,TRBJ1-6,16,TRBV25-1,CASSESRGQGYSPLHF,TGTGCCAGCAGTGAATCAAGGGGACAGGGGTATTCACCCCTCCACTTT
.,.,TRBJ1-2,13,TRBV11-2,CASSLHRAYGYTF,TGTGCCAGCAGCCTACACAGGGCCTATGGCTACACCTTC
.,once,TRBJ2-3,15,TRBV6-5,CASSYYGGPPDTQYF,TGTGCCAGCAGTTACTACGGGGGGCCCCCAGATACGCAGTATTTT
TRBD2,.,TRBJ2-3,16,TRBV7-2,CASSRGSGGATDTQYF,TGTGCCAGCAGCCGCGGGAGCGGGGGGGCAACAGATACGCAGTATTTT
TRBD1,.,TRBJ2-7,13,TRBV19,CASSTTGGGEQYF,TGTGCCAGTAGTACGACAGGGGGCGGCGAGCAGTACTTC
.,.,TRBJ2-1,17,TRBV7-8,CASSLPRAGWGDNEQFF,TGTGCCAGCAGCTTACCCCGCGCGGGCTGGGGGGACAATGAGCAGTTCTTC